This T cell receptor (beta chain) stems from a study of blood T cell repertoires in COVID-19. In the study overall: Samples taken during acute and convalescent COVID-19 were collected in the United States, Italy and Spain. Nucleic acid was either cDNA or gDNA, and it came from T cells, B-cell-depleted T cells, or PBMCs.

Germline V gene data show CDR1 as SGHDT and CDR2 as YYEEEE. V shed 0 bases and J 1 base; nucleotides not matched to a gene: 5. This CDR3 spans 16 amino acids. This clone has only one observation. Per the authors' pipeline: By means of reference gene primer amplification, nucleated cell counts were estimated. Some clones are missing from TCRdb's copy, which holds only in-frame ones; the method was immunoSEQ multiplex PCR. For V, J and clone size, that table is used; D and trimming come from the DNA. The repertoire holds about 210,000 clones, with around 89% as singletons. This chain uses TRBV5-6 with TRBJ2-3; 7 bases align to TRBD2. Input material: peripheral blood. The sequence was collected from a man between 65 and 79 years old with acute or convalescent COVID-19. The CDR3: CASSLAAGVGTDTQYF. DNA for the CDR3: TGTGCCAGCAGCTTGGCGGCGGGAGTTGGCACAGATACGCAGTATTTT.